The 5 T cell receptor beta chains reported below all come from one sample, sequenced in a study of blood T cell repertoires in COVID-19. The data were produced by immunoSEQ multiplex PCR, yet TCRdb's version contains in-frame clones alone and is incomplete. The sample lists a few hundred thousand clones; roughly 87% were seen once. The sequenced material came from peripheral blood. The receptors derive from a young woman with acute or convalescent COVID-19.

The V gene is TRBV7-8, the J gene TRBJ2-7, with TRBD2 matching 7 bases. There are 13 residues in the CDR3. V lost 7 bases and J lost 5; bases outside the gene matches: 8. Germline-derived CDR1 and CDR2 are SGHVS and FQNEAQ. CDR3 residues: CASTRRSGNEQYF. The DNA for the CDR3 is TGTGCCAGCACCCGAAGGAGCGGGAACGAGCAGTACTTC.

This clone was recorded a few times. V usage is TRBV27 and J usage is TRBJ2-7; tentative D call: TRBD2 (5 bases). Germline CDR1 reads MNHEY; CDR2 reads SMNVEV (reference sequence). V was cut by 5 bases and J by 5 bases, with 16 bases left in between. The CDR3 is made up of 14 amino acids. CDR3 in amino acids: CASSPTGIQHEQYF. CDR3 nucleotide sequence: TGTGCCAGCAGTCCAACGGGAATACAGCACGAGCAGTACTTC.

The chain has TRBV6-2 or TRBV6-3 and TRBJ2-7; maybe TRBD1 (5 bases). The V end lost 0 bases, the J end lost 3 bases, and 12 bases lay between the germline ends. This CDR3 has 15 residues. Looked up from germline, CDR1 is MNHEY and CDR2 is SVGEGT. The chain's CDR3 is CASSYSPGIIYEQYF. The CDR3 DNA follows: TGTGCCAGCAGTTACTCGCCAGGGATCATCTACGAGCAGTACTTC.

V is TRBV11-2 and J is TRBJ2-7; possibly TRBD1 for D (5 bases). Between the trimmed V and J ends, which lost 5 bases and 5 bases, there was a span of 19 bases. Looked up from germline, CDR1 is SGHAT and CDR2 is FQNNGV. The CDR3 loop spans 15 amino acids. DNA of the CDR3: TGTGCCAGCAGCCCAATGGCCGTGGCAGGGAACGAGCAGTACTTC. It codes for CASSPMAVAGNEQYF.

The genes are TRBV3-1 (or the pseudogene TRBV3-2) and TRBJ2-1; D may be TRBD1 (6 bases). Looked up from germline, CDR1 is LGHDT and CDR2 is YNNKEL (reference sequence). V lost 4 bases and J 4 bases, leaving 11 bases between the germline ends. The CDR3 has 14 amino acids. Here the CDR3 DNA reads TGTGCCAGCAGCCGACAGGAGCGGTACAATGAGCAGTTCTTC. Its translation: CASSRQERYNEQFF.